A selection of T cell receptor beta chains follows, all from one sample in a study of vaccination and CD4 T cells after COVID-19. TCRdb recomputed calls from the PCR reads with MiXCR, one row per CDR3 protein. The repertoire holds just over 7,500 distinct CDR3 sequences, 25% to 35% seen once, with 14% in the top ten. What these receptors recognize is not known. The sequenced material came from CD4+ T cells from blood, cultured in vitro. The receptors stem from a human donor in good health. Each CDR3 is given with its conserved first and last residue. A D gene is named only where the DNA matches it firmly. Only some rows state a clone size, as once, few, many or a class for expanded clones.

size	V	J	D	DNA	CDR3
few	TRBV7-9	TRBJ2-5	TRBD2	TGTGCCAGCAGCCGACTAGCGGGAGTGGAAGAGACCCAGTACTTC	CASSRLAGVEETQYF
-	TRBV7-8	TRBJ1-1	TRBD1	TGTGCCAGCAGTCAGGGGCAGCATCAGACAGGGGTGACTGAAGCTTTCTTT	CASSQGQHQTGVTEAFF
few	TRBV7-3	TRBJ2-3	-	TGTGCCAGCAGCACCCCGGGCGATACGCAGTATTTT	CASSTPGDTQYF
large	TRBV5-1	TRBJ1-1	-	TGCGCCAGCAGCTTTGACAGACAAGAAGCTTTCTTT	CASSFDRQEAFF
-	TRBV12-3/TRBV12-4	TRBJ1-5	-	TGTGCCAGCAGTTTATTCGGGGGGGTCAATCAGCCCCAGCATTTT	CASSLFGGVNQPQHF
-	TRBV18	TRBJ1-1	TRBD1	TGTGCCAGCTCACCTAAGACAGGGGGTTGGACTGAAGCTTTCTTT	CASSPKTGGWTEAFF
-	TRBV20-1	TRBJ1-1	-	TGCAGTGCGAGAACAGGGCCCACTGAAGCTTTCTTT	CSARTGPTEAFF
-	TRBV11-3	TRBJ1-1	-	TGTGCCAGCAGCTTAACCCAGGGTACTGAAGCTTTCTTT	CASSLTQGTEAFF
-	TRBV12-3/TRBV12-4	TRBJ2-7	TRBD2	TGTGCCAGCAGTAAAGGACTAGAGTCAACCTACGAGCAGTACTTC	CASSKGLESTYEQYF
few	TRBV28	TRBJ1-1	-	TGTGCCAGCACAATTCCGGGGGTAATAAACACTGAAGCTTTCTTT	CASTIPGVINTEAFF
-	TRBV6-1	TRBJ2-1	TRBD1	TGTGCCAGCAATAAGGGACAGCCCCTCAATGAGCAGTTCTTC	CASNKGQPLNEQFF
few	TRBV27	TRBJ1-2	-	TGTGCCAGCAGAACGGGAAACTATGGCTACACCTTC	CASRTGNYGYTF
-	TRBV19	TRBJ2-7	TRBD2	TGTGCCAGTAGTTTTGCTAGCGGGAGAGACGAGCAGTACTTC	CASSFASGRDEQYF
-	TRBV2	TRBJ1-2	TRBD1	TGTGCCAGCAGTCGGACAGGCGGCTACACCTTC	CASSRTGGYTF
-	TRBV30	TRBJ1-1	-	TGTGCCTGGCTCTTTAGGGTGAACACTGAAGCTTTCTTT	CAWLFRVNTEAFF
few	TRBV30	TRBJ1-1	-	TGTGCCTGGGTCCCCAGGGAGAACACTGAAGCTTTCTTT	CAWVPRENTEAFF
-	TRBV30	TRBJ1-2	-	TGTGCCTGGAGTGTAATTCGCAGAGGGGGTGGCTACGCCTTC	CAWSVIRRGGGYAF
few	TRBV20-1	TRBJ2-1	-	TGCAGTGCTAGAGCGGGCTCCTACAATGAGCAGTTCTTC	CSARAGSYNEQFF
-	TRBV15	TRBJ2-5	-	TGTGCCACCGGCAGAGGGGACCCAGAGACCCAGTACTTC	CATGRGDPETQYF
-	TRBV30	TRBJ2-7	TRBD1	TGTGCCTGGGAGATAGGGACAGGGGCCCCCTACGAGCAGTACTTC	CAWEIGTGAPYEQYF
few	TRBV2	TRBJ2-3	TRBD2	TGTGCCACTCCACGTGGGGCTAGCGGTGCTCAGGGTCCCGATACGCAGTATTTT	CATPRGASGAQGPDTQYF
few	TRBV7-6	TRBJ2-1	-	TGTGCCAGCAGCTTAACCCCAGCCTTTGAGCAGTTCTTC	CASSLTPAFEQFF
-	TRBV6-1	TRBJ2-7	-	TGTGCCAGCAGTCGAGGCCCCGGGGGCTTGAGCGAGCAGTACTTC	CASSRGPGGLSEQYF
few	TRBV4-3	TRBJ2-7	-	TGCGCCAGCAGCCAAATACCCGGTAGTGAGCAGTACTTC	CASSQIPGSEQYF
few	TRBV7-2	TRBJ2-4	TRBD2	TGTGCCAGCAGCTTAGCTCTAGCGGGAGGCATTCAGTACTTC	CASSLALAGGIQYF
-	TRBV7-9	TRBJ2-1	-	TGTGCCAGCACCTTGGAGTGGGGACGGACAAATAGGCAGTTCTTC	CASTLEWGRTNRQFF
-	TRBV19	TRBJ2-6	TRBD1	TGTGCCAGTAGTACCGACAGGGGGCGTCTCCCCGCTGGGGCCAACGTCCTGACTTTC	CASSTDRGRLPAGANVLTF
few	TRBV5-1	TRBJ1-1	-	TGCGCCAGCAGCTTCGGCAGTATGAACACTGAAGCTTTCTTT	CASSFGSMNTEAFF
few	TRBV7-9	TRBJ2-7	-	TGTGCCAGCAGCTCGACTCGAAGGAGTATCATCTACGAGCAGTACTTC	CASSSTRRSIIYEQYF
-	TRBV18	TRBJ2-7	TRBD2	TGTGCCAGCTCACCCGGGACTAGCGGGAGCTACGAGCAGTACTTC	CASSPGTSGSYEQYF
few	TRBV27	TRBJ2-7	-	TGTGCCAGCAGTCCGACCCAGGGGGGGGACAGTTCCTACGAGCAGTACTTC	CASSPTQGGDSSYEQYF
few	TRBV19	TRBJ1-1	-	TGTGCCAGTAGCGCCGGGTCGGCGGGCGAGACTGAAGCTTTCTTT	CASSAGSAGETEAFF